One and the same sample provided the 22 T cell receptor beta chains below, sequenced in a study of immune characterization of retroperitoneal liposarcoma. TCRdb re-analysed the PCR reads in MiXCR, keeping a single row per CDR3 protein. The data show 9,900 or so distinct CDR3 sequences, around 30% seen once. Sequencing used tumor tissue. These receptors all stem from a male donor with retroperitoneal liposarcoma.

This clonotype was counted ten times or more. This chain joins TRBV6-1 and TRBJ2-1; D perhaps matches TRBD2 (6 bases). The CDR3 has 15 amino acids. Germline CDR1 MNHNS, CDR2 SASEGT. The CDR3 region has the DNA TGTGCGATCCTCCGGAACCCGGGGGTGGTGGAGACCCAGTTCTTC. Protein product: CAILRNPGVVETQFF.

The chain combines TRBV4-1 with TRBJ1-1; 9 bases are shared with TRBD1. CDR1 and CDR2 (germline): MGHRA, YSYEKL. J lost 0 bases, V lost 4 bases, and 3 bases had no gene match. This CDR3 has 15 residues. The CDR3 reads CASSPGTGMNTEAFF. As DNA, the CDR3 is TGCGCCAGCAGCCCCGGGACAGGGATGAACACTGAAGCTTTCTTT.

In this sample, this clonotype is medium-sized. The chain combines TRBV6-1 with TRBJ2-1; tentatively, D is TRBD1 (5 bases). The end of the DNA fits TRBJ2-7 better, so the J call may be wrong. The CDR3 runs to 14 residues. Germline loops: CDR1 MNHNS, CDR2 SASEGT. The CDR3 DNA reads TGTGCCAGCAGTACCGGACATACCCTCTACGAGCAGTACTTC. This encodes CASSTGHTLYEQYF.

A single count supports this clonotype. The V call is TRBV12-3 or TRBV12-4, the J call TRBJ1-1; D uncertain. The CDR3 is 14 residues long. Trimming took off 3 bases at V and 0 bases at J, with 8 bases between the two ends. Here the CDR3 reads CASSFVAVNTEAFF. As DNA, the CDR3 is TGTGCCAGCAGTTTCGTCGCAGTGAACACTGAAGCTTTCTTT.

This clonotype was recorded at least ten times. The J gene is TRBJ2-3, the V gene TRBV12-3 or TRBV12-4; D call uncertain. V was trimmed by 3 bases and J by 2 bases, leaving 9 bases between them. The CDR3 loop spans 14 amino acids. CDR3: CASSLSKDTDTQYF. The CDR3 region has the DNA TGTGCCAGCAGTTTGTCAAAGGACACAGATACGCAGTATTTT.

The chain uses TRBV12-3 or TRBV12-4 and TRBJ1-2; TRBD1 matches at 9 bases. CDR3 length: 14 amino acids. V gave up 7 bases and J gave up 7 bases; unmatched junction bases: 10. The chain's CDR3 is CASKPPGTGSGYTF. The CDR3 bases are TGTGCCAGCAAACCCCCCGGGACAGGGTCTGGCTACACCTTC.

The chain is built from TRBV12-3 or TRBV12-4 and TRBJ2-5, with 7 bases aligning to TRBD2. The CDR3 length is 16 residues. The trim removed 6 bases at V and 11 bases at J, leaving 21 bases unmatched. CDR3 residues: CASSKRDTRLAREQYF. The CDR3, as DNA: TGTGCCAGCAGCAAACGTGACACCCGACTAGCTAGAGAGCAGTACTTC.

This clonotype was seen repeatedly, ten times or more. The rearrangement joins TRBV7-2 to TRBJ2-1, with 8 positions matching TRBD2. CDR3 length equals 14 residues. Germline CDR1 reads SGHTA; CDR2 reads FQGNSA. The J segment lost 13 bases and the V segment lost 3 bases, leaving 11 bases of the junction unmatched. Written as DNA, the CDR3 is TGTGCCAGCAGCTTGGGGACTAGGAAAGAGACCCAGTTCTTC. Translating gives CASSLGTRKETQFF.

By sample share, this clonotype is medium-sized. CDR3 sequence: CASRSLDAYNEQFF. The CDR3, as DNA: TGTGCCAGCAGGTCTCTTGACGCGTACAATGAGCAGTTCTTC. The rearrangement joins TRBV6-1 to TRBJ2-1; D not resolved. The CDR3 runs to 14 residues. V was clipped by 6 bases and J by 4 bases, with 13 bases between them. Germline CDR1 MNHNS, CDR2 SASEGT.

The rearrangement joins TRBV10-2 to TRBJ2-1; 9 bases map to TRBD2. V dropped 4 bases and J dropped 5; count of bases not matched to a gene: 9. This CDR3 has 16 amino acids. The V gene's germline CDR1 is WSHSY and CDR2 SAAADI. CDR3 residues: CASSGIAGVPNNEQFF. CDR3 nucleotides: TGCGCCAGCAGTGGTATAGCGGGAGTCCCCAACAATGAGCAGTTCTTC.

This clonotype is medium-sized (0.01 to 0.1%) in the sample. The genes are TRBV6-1 and TRBJ2-1, with 10 bases matching TRBD1. The DNA end lines up better with TRBJ2-7; the J call may be wrong. Germline V lookup: CDR1 MNHNS, CDR2 SASEGT. The CDR3 runs 14 residues. This CDR3 reads CASSEGQGAYEQYF. CDR3 coding DNA: TGTGCCAGCAGTGAAGGACAGGGGGCATACGAGCAGTACTTC.

The chain couples TRBV6-6 to TRBJ1-6; tentative D call: TRBD1 (5 bases). The CDR3 spans 16 residues. CDR1 is MNHNY and CDR2 is SVGAGI in the germline V gene (reference sequence). Trimming cost V 5 bases and J 4 bases, with 15 bases left between them. CDR3 region: CASSPPRQQYNSPLHF. In nucleotides, the CDR3 is TGTGCCAGCAGTCCTCCTCGACAGCAATATAATTCACCCCTCCACTTT.

Within the sample, this clonotype is medium-sized (0.01 to 0.1%). The chain joins TRBV7-2 to TRBJ2-1; the match to TRBD2 covers 8 bases. With V trimmed by 1 base and J by 2 bases, 1 base remained unmatched. The CDR3 is 15 amino acids. Germline CDR1 reads SGHTA; CDR2 reads FQGNSA. CDR3 DNA sequence: TGTGCCAGCAGCTTAGGGACTAGCACCTACAATGAGCAGTTCTTC. Protein sequence: CASSLGTSTYNEQFF.

This clonotype was recorded a few times. This rearrangement joins TRBV6-1 to TRBJ2-5; unclear D gene. The germline V and J ends were trimmed by 7 bases and 7 bases, with 16 bases remaining between them. CDR3 length equals 13 residues. Germline lookup yields CDR1 MNHNS and CDR2 SASEGT. This chain's CDR3 is CASTDHPRGTQYF. Written as DNA, the CDR3 is TGTGCCAGCACCGACCACCCCCGCGGGACCCAGTACTTC.

This chain uses TRBV11-2 with TRBJ2-7; tentative D call: TRBD1 (5 bases). The CDR3 is made up of 14 amino acids. The germline V and J ends were trimmed by 6 bases and 0 bases, with 12 bases remaining between them. CDR1 and CDR2 (germline): SGHAT, FQNNGV. The CDR3 loop is CASSRDSFSYEQYF. The DNA for the CDR3 is TGTGCCAGCAGTCGTGACAGTTTCTCCTACGAGCAGTACTTC.

Relative to its sample, this clonotype is large. This sequence joins TRBV6-1 and TRBJ2-1; TRBD2 matches 9 bases. Gene TRBJ2-7 matches the end of the DNA better, so the J call may be wrong. This CDR3 contains 16 residues. In germline, CDR1 is MNHNS, CDR2 SASEGT. CDR3 in amino acids: CASSSPGTSSYNEQYF. In DNA, the CDR3 is TGTGCCAGCAGTTCTCCCGGGACTAGCTCCTACAATGAGCAGTACTTC.

By share, this clonotype counts as medium-sized. The chain is built from TRBV7-3 and TRBJ2-3, with D unclear. Trimming took off 5 bases at V and 9 bases at J, with 18 bases between the two ends. CDR3 length: 14 residues. The germline gives CDR1 SGHTA, CDR2 FQGTGA. The CDR3, as DNA: TGTGCCAGCAGCGAGGACCGGCACATAGGGACGCAGTATTTT. Amino acid sequence: CASSEDRHIGTQYF.

This clonotype is termed medium-sized (0.01 to 0.1%). The chain joins TRBV7-2 to TRBJ2-4, with TRBD1 matching 8 bases. Germline assignment: CDR1 SGHTA and CDR2 FQGNSA. V trimming: 6 bases; J trimming: 16 bases; junction bases outside the gene matches: 8. The CDR3 is 11 residues long. The CDR3 region has the DNA TGTGCCAGCAGGACGGACAGGGTCCAATACTTC. Protein product: CASRTDRVQYF.

V usage is TRBV4-1 and J usage is TRBJ2-3, with D possibly TRBD2 on 6 matching bases. With 0 bases removed from V and 2 bases from J, the gap between germline ends came to 15 bases. The germline V gene encodes CDR1 MGHRA and CDR2 YSYEKL. The CDR3 totals 17 residues. The CDR3 bases are TGCGCCAGCAGCCAAGAATTGGGGGGAACAGACACAGATACGCAGTATTTT. As protein: CASSQELGGTDTDTQYF.

This clonotype has ten or more counts. J is TRBJ2-1 and V is TRBV7-3, with TRBD2 identical over 8 bases. The ends lost 2 bases at V and 3 bases at J; junction bases unmatched: 3. Germline CDR1 reads SGHTA; CDR2 reads FQGTGA. The CDR3 has 15 residues. In nucleotides, the CDR3 is TGTGCCAGCAGCTTATTTAGCGGGGACTACAATGAGCAGTTCTTC. As protein: CASSLFSGDYNEQFF.

J is TRBJ2-3 and V is TRBV7-9, with 9 bases that match TRBD2. CDR1 SEHNR and CDR2 FQNEAQ come from the germline V gene (reference sequence). The CDR3 is 14 amino acids. V was pared by 11 bases and J by 5 bases, with 11 bases of the junction left unmatched. CDR3 in DNA: TGTGCCTCGGGGCTAGCGGGGTTCCAAGATACGCAGTATTTT. Encoded protein: CASGLAGFQDTQYF.

V and J are TRBV6-1 and TRBJ2-1; the D gene is possibly TRBD1 (8 bases). Germline-derived CDR1 and CDR2 are MNHNS and SASEGT. The CDR3 has 15 amino acids. V gave up 2 bases and J gave up 8 bases, with 16 bases separating them. DNA for the CDR3: TGTGCCAGCAGTGAATCAACAGGGGGAGGGGATGAGCAGTTCTTC. Protein product: CASSESTGGGDEQFF.